This T cell receptor (beta chain) is drawn from a study of Ad26.COV2.S vaccination and SARS-CoV-2 variants. Concerning this clone itself: Its antigen is undetermined.

Profiling relied on immunoSEQ multiplex PCR, and the TCRdb table lists in-frame clones only, not all of them. The data contain about 350,000 clones, about 91% of them singletons. CDR1 and CDR2 from the germline V gene are SGHKS and YYEKEE (reference sequence). The CDR3 runs 14 residues. Trimming shortened V by 0 bases and J by 4 bases, and 10 bases separated the two germline ends. Study-level results: Spike-specific TCR breadth ran higher among vaccine recipients than placebo recipients. Vaccine and placebo groups showed comparable non-spike TCR breadth. Substantial breadth was reportedly displayed by spike-specific CD8+ and CD4+ T cell responses after vaccination. An underestimation of total T cell responses may have resulted from the TCR breadth and depth analyses.

The receptor comes from a human donor who had recovered from COVID-19. Specimen: peripheral blood, collected after recovery from COVID-19. The rearrangement uses TRBV5-5 and TRBJ2-5; no clear D gene. CDR3 sequence: CASSLGGWAETQYF. In nucleotides, the CDR3 is TGTGCCAGCAGCTTGGGTGGATGGGCAGAGACCCAGTACTTC.